This TCR beta chain originates from a study of T cells after yellow fever vaccination. Study as a whole: The fractions with low cell numbers were processed using SMART-Seq v4 Ultra Low Input.

TCRdb fed the 5' RACE reads into MiXCR, producing one record per CDR3 protein. The table has 500,000 to 700,000 distinct CDR3 sequences, 15% to 20% seen once. Study-wide points: Post-booster repertoires contained most primary-vaccination clones again (roughly 95% CD4, around 89% CD8).

This CDR3 has 14 residues. The V end lost 5 bases, the J end lost 0 bases, and 12 bases lay between the germline ends. CDR1 is DFQATT, CDR2 SNEGSKA, per germline (reference sequence). This clonotype was seen only once. Its antigen remains unknown. The input for sequencing was PBMCs, taken 15 days after the yellow fever booster vaccination. This chain connects TRBV20-1 to TRBJ2-3; tentatively, D is TRBD1 or TRBD2 (5 bases each). The receptor comes from a man aged 25-40 years who received the YFV17D yellow fever vaccine. The CDR3 is CSAVGEGSTDTQYF. CDR3 in DNA: TGCAGTGCTGTGGGAGAGGGGAGCACAGATACGCAGTATTTT.